These 25 T cell receptor beta chains originate from one sample sequenced in a study of OX40 agonist ivuxolimab in advanced cancers. The data were produced by immunoSEQ multiplex PCR, yet TCRdb's version contains in-frame clones alone and is incomplete. The table lists 49,000 or so clones, about 90% of them singletons. The sample consisted of CD4+ or CD8+ T cells sorted from blood, taken in a trial of the OX40 agonist ivuxolimab. These receptors were obtained from an adult with an advanced solid tumor such as melanoma, head and neck, liver or kidney cancer.

The chain is built from TRBV7-6 and TRBJ2-7, with D unresolved. The CDR3 length is 14 residues. The V end was cut by 4 bases, the J end by 5 bases, with 15 bases between. Germline V CDR1 and CDR2: SGHVS, FNYEAQ. CDR3: CASSYRSGVNEQYF. DNA for the CDR3: TGTGCCAGCAGCTATCGGTCGGGCGTCAACGAGCAGTACTTC. The full variable domain, rest sourced from reference TRBV7-6 and TRBJ2-7, is GAGVSQSPRYKVTKRGQDVALRCDPISGHVSLYWYRQALGQGPEFLTYFNYEAQQDKSGLPNDRFSAERPEGSISTLTIQRTEQRDSAMYRCASSYRSGVNEQYFGPGTRLTVT.

V usage is TRBV27 and J usage is TRBJ2-7; D gene unclear. Germline values: CDR1 MNHEY, CDR2 SMNVEV (reference sequence). Trimming took off 6 bases at V and 6 bases at J, with 18 bases between the two ends. This CDR3 contains 14 residues. The CDR3 DNA reads TGTGCCAGCAGACCTATCGGGCTAACCGTCGAGCAGTACTTC. Its protein is CASRPIGLTVEQYF.

The rearrangement uses TRBV7-6 and TRBJ2-3; 12 bases map to TRBD1. V lost 1 base, J lost 2 bases, and 1 base stayed unmatched. The CDR3 runs to 16 residues. CDR1 SGHVS and CDR2 FNYEAQ come from the germline V gene. The CDR3 is CASSLGDRGHTDTQYF. As DNA, the CDR3 is TGTGCCAGCAGCTTAGGGGACAGGGGGCACACAGATACGCAGTATTTT.

V is TRBV7-2 and J is TRBJ1-3, with no clear D. CDR3 size: 15 residues. CDR1 SGHTA and CDR2 FQGNSA come from the germline V gene. V lost 4 bases and J lost 0, with 10 bases in between. The CDR3 loop reads CASSSDPSSGNTIYF. The CDR3 coding sequence is TGTGCCAGCAGCTCCGACCCGAGCTCTGGAAACACCATATATTTT.

The V call is TRBV6-1, the J call TRBJ2-7; D is possibly TRBD2 (5 bases). In germline, CDR1 is MNHNS, CDR2 SASEGT. There are 16 residues in the CDR3. Between the trimmed V and J ends, which lost 2 bases and 1 base, there was a span of 15 bases. CDR3: CASSELSFGGSYEQYF. The CDR3, as DNA: TGTGCCAGCAGTGAATTGAGCTTCGGCGGGTCCTACGAGCAGTACTTC.

The chain uses TRBV5-6 and TRBJ1-1; D is undetermined. V lost 0 bases and J lost 5, with 17 bases in between. The CDR3 length is 16 residues. Germline V gene sequence: CDR1 SGHDT, CDR2 YYEEEE. DNA for the CDR3: TGTGCCAGCAGCTTGGCCATTCGGGGTGGGAAGACTGAAGCTTTCTTT. Residues: CASSLAIRGGKTEAFF.

J is TRBJ2-7 and V is TRBV7-2, with 7 bases fitting TRBD2. Germline V gene data show CDR1 as SGHTA and CDR2 as FQGNSA. The V segment lost 4 bases and the J segment 4 bases; nucleotides outside the gene matches: 7. CDR3 length: 14 amino acids. The chain's CDR3 is CASSWGAGPYEQYF. The CDR3 bases are TGTGCCAGCAGCTGGGGAGCGGGACCGTACGAGCAGTACTTC.

The rearrangement links TRBV11-3 to TRBJ2-2; D not certain. Looked up from germline, CDR1 is SGHNT and CDR2 is YENEEA. Trimming removed 7 bases at V and 0 bases at J, with 12 bases between. This CDR3 region has 15 residues. CDR3 residues: CASIFGPTNTGELFF. The CDR3 bases are TGTGCCAGCATCTTTGGGCCGACGAACACCGGGGAGCTGTTTTTT.

This chain links TRBV7-2 with TRBJ2-5; no clear D gene. Trimming cost V 5 bases and J 3 bases, with 13 bases left between them. Germline V lookup: CDR1 SGHTA, CDR2 FQGNSA. The CDR3 covers 14 residues. The CDR3 here is CASSQFVTEETQYF. CDR3 coding DNA: TGTGCCAGCAGCCAATTTGTTACTGAAGAGACCCAGTACTTC.

The CDR3 spells CAISKGPSEDTEAFF. CDR3 coding DNA: TGTGCCATCAGCAAGGGGCCCTCTGAAGACACTGAAGCTTTCTTT. The V call is TRBV10-3, the J call TRBJ1-1, with a weak D call TRBD1 (5 bases). Germline CDR1 and CDR2: ENHRY and SYGVKD. There are 15 residues in the CDR3. V lost 6 bases and J lost 3, with 17 bases in between.

This chain links TRBV4-3 with TRBJ1-1; 8 nucleotides match TRBD1. Trimming took 8 bases from V and 5 from J; bases not matched to a gene: 10. Per the germline V gene, CDR1 is LGHNA and CDR2 is YSLEER. The CDR3 runs to 14 residues. The CDR3 region has the DNA TGCGCCAGCGAGCCCCAGCAGGGGGCTACTGAAGCTTTCTTT. Translated, it gives CASEPQQGATEAFF.

V usage is TRBV9 and J usage is TRBJ2-7; tentative D call: TRBD2 (5 bases). Germline lookup yields CDR1 SGDLS and CDR2 YYNGEE. Between the trimmed V and J ends, which lost 4 bases and 3 bases, there was a span of 17 bases. CDR3 length equals 15 residues. In DNA form, the CDR3 reads TGTGCCAGCAGCCCCAATCCGGGGTCAAGCTACGAGCAGTACTTC. Translating gives CASSPNPGSSYEQYF. The whole variable domain, filled in from reference TRBV9 and TRBJ2-7, reads DSGVTQTPKHLITATGQRVTLRCSPRSGDLSVYWYQQSLDQGLQFLIQYYNGEERAKGNILERFSAQQFPDLHSELNLSSLELGDSALYFCASSPNPGSSYEQYFGPGTRLTVT.

The chain employs TRBV27 and TRBJ1-2, with D perhaps matching TRBD1 (5 bases). CDR3 length: 14 residues. In germline, CDR1 is MNHEY, CDR2 SMNVEV (reference sequence). V shed 8 bases and J shed 0 bases, with 13 bases lying between them. CDR3 region: CASGRGGTNYGYTF. CDR3 bases: TGTGCCAGCGGCCGGGGGGGAACTAACTATGGCTACACCTTC.

The chain joins TRBV27 to TRBJ1-1, with D tentatively TRBD1 (5 bases). There are 16 residues in the CDR3. Germline CDR1 and CDR2: MNHEY and SMNVEV (reference sequence). The V end was cut by 4 bases, the J end by 1 base, with 16 bases between. The CDR3 loop is CASSSLMGGKNTEAFF. As DNA, the CDR3 is TGTGCCAGCAGTTCTCTTATGGGGGGAAAGAACACTGAAGCTTTCTTT.

This chain connects TRBV4-1 to TRBJ2-2, with D perhaps matching TRBD2 (6 bases). The germline CDR1 and CDR2 sequences are MGHRA and YSYEKL. This CDR3 contains 16 residues. Trimming took 4 bases from V and 4 from J, leaving 16 bases between them. CDR3 bases: TGCGCCAGCAGCCTCCCCGACCTCGGGGGCACCGGGGAGCTGTTTTTT. It codes for CASSLPDLGGTGELFF.

Note on this clone: Compared with germline, one end of the junction differs, possibly owing to a read error. This chain's CDR3 is CASSPYTGFSGGDF. The CDR3 coding sequence is TGTGCCAGCAGCCCATATACCGGGTTTTCGGGAGGGGACTTC. The chain joins TRBV7-3 to TRBJ2-7; 8 bases map to TRBD2. CDR3 length equals 14 residues. The V gene's germline CDR1 is SGHTA and CDR2 FQGTGA.

The genes are TRBV6-6 and TRBJ1-1; possible D gene TRBD1, 6 bases. This CDR3 is 14 amino acids long. V lost 2 bases to trimming and J lost 7 bases, with 14 bases between them. Germline CDR1 is MNHNY and CDR2 is SVGAGI (reference sequence). The DNA of the CDR3 is TGTGCCAGCAGTTACGGGCAGGGGACGGTTGAAGCTTTCTTT. It is translated as CASSYGQGTVEAFF.

The chain joins TRBV7-9 to TRBJ2-5, with 7 positions matching TRBD2. V shed 5 bases and J 5 bases; nucleotides not matched to a gene: 14. This CDR3 region has 16 residues. Per germline, CDR1 SEHNR and CDR2 FQNEAQ (reference sequence). DNA for the CDR3: TGTGCCAGCAGCCCAGTAGCGGGCCCTAACCTGGAGACCCAGTACTTC. It encodes CASSPVAGPNLETQYF.

J is TRBJ1-4 and V is TRBV15, with D possibly TRBD1 on 5 matching bases. Per the germline V gene, CDR1 is LNHNV and CDR2 is YYDKDF (reference sequence). Trimming cost V 0 bases and J 0 bases, with 8 bases left between them. The CDR3 loop spans 16 amino acids. Written as DNA, the CDR3 is TGTGCCACCAGCAGAGATTGGGGGGCAACTAATGAAAAACTGTTTTTT. Its translation is CATSRDWGATNEKLFF. The full variable domain, rest sourced from reference TRBV15 and TRBJ1-4, is DAMVIQNPRYQVTQFGKPVTLSCSQTLNHNVMYWYQQKSSQAPKLLFHYYDKDFNNEADTPDNFQSRRPNTSFCFLDIRSPGLGDTAMYLCATSRDWGATNEKLFFGSGTQLSVL.

This chain joins TRBV4-3 and TRBJ2-1; 10 nucleotides agree with TRBD1. The germline V gene encodes CDR1 LGHNA and CDR2 YSLEER. The J segment lost 0 bases and the V segment lost 1 base, leaving 0 bases of the junction unmatched. The CDR3 runs 16 residues. The CDR3 nucleotides are TGCGCCAGCAGCCAAGGGGACAGGGGCTCCTACAATGAGCAGTTCTTC. It specifies CASSQGDRGSYNEQFF.

The gene calls are TRBV11-3 and TRBJ1-5, with 11 bases that match TRBD1. From germline, CDR1 is SGHNT and CDR2 YENEEA. This CDR3 region has 16 residues. The V gene end was trimmed by 5 bases and the J gene end by 4 bases; junction bases not matched to a gene: 7. As DNA, the CDR3 is TGTGCCAGCAGCGATGGGACAGGGGGATGGAATCAGCCCCAGCATTTT. This gives the protein CASSDGTGGWNQPQHF.

CDR3 protein: CAWSYGQGRTGELFF. In DNA form, the CDR3 reads TGTGCCTGGAGTTACGGGCAGGGCCGCACCGGGGAGCTGTTTTTT. The chain has TRBV30 and TRBJ2-2; D is possibly TRBD1 (5 bases). CDR3 size: 15 residues. Trimming took 2 bases from V and 4 from J, leaving 14 bases between them. The germline V gene has CDR1 GTSNPN and CDR2 SVGIG (reference sequence). Combining the CDR3 with reference TRBV30 and TRBJ2-2 gives the whole variable domain SQTIHQWPATLVQPVGSPLSLECTVEGTSNPNLYWYRQAAGRGLQLLFYSVGIGQISSEVPQNLSASRPQDRQFILSSKKLLLSDSGFYLCAWSYGQGRTGELFFGEGSRLTVL.

This chain uses TRBV18 with TRBJ1-1; tentatively, D is TRBD1 (6 bases). V lost 2 bases, J lost 1 base, and 14 bases lay in between. Germline CDR1 KGHSH, CDR2 LQKENI. The CDR3 contains 16 residues. For the CDR3, the DNA is TGTGCCAGCTCACCAACTATCGGACAGCCGAACACTGAAGCTTTCTTT. It yields the protein CASSPTIGQPNTEAFF.

J is TRBJ1-1 and V is TRBV27; no clear D gene. The CDR3 contains 14 residues. V was cut by 3 bases and J by 3 bases, with 11 bases left in between. Germline-derived CDR1 and CDR2 are MNHEY and SMNVEV (reference sequence). CDR3 nucleotide sequence: TGTGCCAGCAGTTTGGGCGCCGGGGACACTGAAGCTTTCTTT. It encodes CASSLGAGDTEAFF.

CDR3 coding DNA: TGTGCCAGCAGCCCATGGTCTCTAGCGGTGACAGATACGCAGTATTTT. Encoded protein: CASSPWSLAVTDTQYF. The chain recombines TRBV5-5 with TRBJ2-3, with TRBD2 matching 7 bases. CDR3 length: 16 amino acids. Germline V gene lookup returns CDR1 SGHKS and CDR2 YYEKEE (reference sequence). V was pared by 4 bases and J by 3 bases, with 11 bases of the junction left unmatched.